This entry is about one T cell receptor beta chain. TCRdb re-analysed the PCR reads in MiXCR, keeping a single row per CDR3 protein. In the table there are around 25,000 distinct CDR3 sequences, roughly half of which are singletons. The data were obtained in a study of CD4 and CD8 cells across lung adenocarcinoma regions. The trim removed 4 bases at V and 16 bases at J, leaving 18 bases unmatched. CDR1 is MNHNS and CDR2 is SASEGT in the germline V gene. This CDR3 is built from 15 residues. The sample was CD8+ T cells from the center of a lung tumor. This receptor was obtained from a male donor with lung adenocarcinoma. The CD4 and CD8 labels of this study may be unreliable. The chain employs TRBV6-1 and TRBJ2-2, with 7 bases that match TRBD1. The CDR3 spells CASSGAGASTGAQFF. DNA of the CDR3: TGTGCCAGCAGTGGTGCGGGTGCGAGCACAGGGGCGCAGTTTTTT.